This T cell receptor (beta chain) emerged from a study of OX40 agonist ivuxolimab in advanced cancers. Study context: Subjects had a mean age of roughly 60 years, with a range of roughly 23 to 80; just over 80% were male. Treatment received earlier with anti-PD-1, anti-PD-L1 or anti-CTLA-4 agents was allowed, and 40% had some.

Sequenced by immunoSEQ multiplex PCR; TCRdb stores in-frame clones only, minus some. The repertoire has 15,000 or so clones, roughly 85% of them found once; the top ten carry approximately 28%. Sample: CD4+ or CD8+ T cells sorted from blood, taken in a trial of the OX40 agonist ivuxolimab. The receptor's source is an adult with an advanced solid tumor such as melanoma, head and neck, liver or kidney cancer.

CDR3: CASSIDRFTDTQYF. The CDR3 region has the DNA TGTGCCAGCAGCATCGACAGGTTCACAGATACGCAGTATTTT. This sequence joins TRBV6-5 and TRBJ2-3, with D perhaps TRBD1 (6 bases). CDR1 is MNHEY, CDR2 SVGAGI, per germline. The CDR3 consists of 14 residues. The V and J ends lost 6 bases and 2 bases respectively, with 12 bases between them.